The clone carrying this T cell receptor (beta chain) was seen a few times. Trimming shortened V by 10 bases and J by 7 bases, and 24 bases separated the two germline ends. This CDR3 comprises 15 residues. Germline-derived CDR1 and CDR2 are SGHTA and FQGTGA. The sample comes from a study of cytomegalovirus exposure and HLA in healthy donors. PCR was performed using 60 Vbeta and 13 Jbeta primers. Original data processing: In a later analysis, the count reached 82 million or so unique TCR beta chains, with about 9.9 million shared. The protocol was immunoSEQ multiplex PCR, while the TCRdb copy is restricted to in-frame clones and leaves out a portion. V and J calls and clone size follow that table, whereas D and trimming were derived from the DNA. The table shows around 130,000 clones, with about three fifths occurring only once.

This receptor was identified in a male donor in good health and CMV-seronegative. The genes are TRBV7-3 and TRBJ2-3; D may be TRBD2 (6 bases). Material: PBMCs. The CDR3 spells CATALDGGVSYTQYF. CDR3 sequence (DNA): TGTGCCACCGCGCTGGACGGGGGAGTTTCCTATACGCAGTATTTT. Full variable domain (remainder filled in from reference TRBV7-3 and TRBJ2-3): GAGVSQTPSNKVTEKGKYVELRCDPISGHTALYWYRQSLGQGPEFLIYFQGTGAADDSGLPNDRFFAVRPEGSVSTLKIQRTERGDSAVYLCATALDGGVSYTQYFGPGTRLTVL.